Following are 27 T cell receptor beta chains from one sample sequenced in a study of blood T cell repertoires in COVID-19. Measured with immunoSEQ multiplex PCR; TCRdb has only the in-frame clones, and not every one. The table includes tens of thousands of clones, roughly 86% detected once. Sequencing was performed on peripheral blood. The receptors were gathered from a woman aged 80 or older with acute or convalescent COVID-19.

This clone was picked up one time. The chain has TRBV19 and TRBJ1-4; TRBD1 is a possible D gene (6 bases). The CDR3 sequence is 14 residues long. Germline V CDR1 and CDR2: LNHDA, SQIVND (reference sequence). V was cut by 6 bases and J by 5 bases, with 13 bases left in between. The CDR3 DNA sequence: TGTGCCAGTAGCCGACAGGTGTGGAATGAAAAACTGTTTTTT. The encoded protein is CASSRQVWNEKLFF. The whole variable domain, remainder taken from reference TRBV19 and TRBJ1-4, is DGGITQSPKYLFRKEGQNVTLSCEQNLNHDAMYWYRQDPGQGLRLIYYSQIVNDFQKGDIAEGYSVSREKKESFPLTVTSAQKNPTAFYLCASSRQVWNEKLFFGSGTQLSVL.

This chain connects TRBV7-9 to TRBJ2-7; 7 bases match TRBD2. The germline V gene encodes CDR1 SEHNR and CDR2 FQNEAQ (reference sequence). The CDR3 runs to 15 residues. V lost 5 bases, J lost 2 bases, and 9 bases stayed unmatched. The CDR3 DNA reads TGTGCCAGCAGCCTAGTGGGGGGGAAGGCCTACGAGCAGTACTTC. It specifies CASSLVGGKAYEQYF.

The chain links TRBV10-1 to TRBJ2-7; D gene ambiguous. CDR1 and CDR2 from the germline V gene are WNHNN and SYGVQD (reference sequence). The CDR3 is 15 amino acids. V lost 3 bases and J 1 base, leaving 13 bases between the germline ends. DNA for the CDR3: TGCGCCAGCAGTGAAAAGGAGACTCGGTCCTACGAGCAGTACTTC. It encodes CASSEKETRSYEQYF.

The chain has TRBV7-9 and TRBJ1-5; 7 nucleotides line up with TRBD1. Germline lookup yields CDR1 SEHNR and CDR2 FQNEAQ (reference sequence). The CDR3 runs to 14 residues. V trimming: 3 bases; J trimming: 9 bases; junction bases outside the gene matches: 8. DNA for the CDR3: TGTGCCAGCAGCTTCGACAGGGATTTTTCGCCCCAGCATTTT. Amino acid sequence: CASSFDRDFSPQHF.

J is TRBJ1-6 and V is TRBV12-3 or TRBV12-4; tentative D call: TRBD1 (5 bases). V lost 4 bases and J lost 5, with 6 bases in between. This CDR3 has 13 residues. This CDR3 reads CASSSRDNSPLHF. The CDR3 bases are TGTGCCAGCAGTTCCAGGGATAATTCACCCCTCCACTTT.

The chain employs TRBV7-2 and TRBJ2-1; maybe TRBD2 (7 bases). The CDR3 totals 14 residues. Trimming removed 2 bases from V and 10 bases from J, with 15 bases in between. Germline V gene sequence: CDR1 SGHTA, CDR2 FQGNSA. CDR3 sequence (DNA): TGTGCCAGCAGCTTATGGGGGGGCGATTACGAGCAGTTCTTC. Amino acids: CASSLWGGDYEQFF.

The chain recombines TRBV5-4 with TRBJ1-4; TRBD1 might be the D (6 bases). Germline V CDR1 and CDR2: SGHNT, YYREEE (reference sequence). The CDR3 extends over 15 amino acids. The V end lost 0 bases, the J end lost 8 bases, and 14 bases lay between the germline ends. The CDR3 region is CASSLGTGRAEKLFF. The CDR3 DNA reads as TGTGCCAGCAGCTTGGGAACAGGGAGGGCGGAAAAACTGTTTTTT.

The V call is TRBV7-9, the J call TRBJ2-5, with a weak D call TRBD2 (7 bases). V dropped 6 bases and J dropped 7 bases, with 21 bases sitting between them. Looked up from germline, CDR1 is SEHNR and CDR2 is FQNEAQ (reference sequence). The CDR3 length is 15 residues. CDR3 amino acids: CASSLVGGRAPTQYF. Written as DNA, the CDR3 is TGTGCCAGCAGTCTAGTCGGGGGGCGCGCCCCGACCCAGTACTTC.

The gene calls are TRBV12-3 or TRBV12-4 and TRBJ2-7; perhaps TRBD2 as D (5 bases). The CDR3 contains 12 residues. V was shortened by 0 bases and J by 7 bases, with 7 bases between the two germline ends. CDR3 nucleotides: TGTGCCAGCAGTTTAGCGCCGGGGGAGCAGTACTTC. This sequence encodes CASSLAPGEQYF.

The chain is built from TRBV10-1 and TRBJ2-5; D perhaps matches TRBD2 (7 bases). Germline V gene sequence: CDR1 WNHNN, CDR2 SYGVQD (reference sequence). The germline V and J ends were trimmed by 3 bases and 0 bases, with 11 bases remaining between them. The CDR3 consists of 15 residues. The CDR3 region has the DNA TGCGCCAGCAGTGACCGGGGGGCCTACCAAGAGACCCAGTACTTC. Protein product: CASSDRGAYQETQYF.

The chain uses TRBV5-6 and TRBJ1-5; D may be TRBD1 (5 bases). V dropped 1 base and J dropped 15 bases, with 14 bases sitting between them. This CDR3 comprises 12 residues. Germline V CDR1 and CDR2: SGHDT, YYEEEE. CDR3 bases: TGTGCCAGCAGCTTGTGGGACTCCCAATTGCATTTT. As protein: CASSLWDSQLHF.

The chain has TRBV5-1 and TRBJ2-1; perhaps TRBD1 as D (6 bases). CDR3 length: 13 residues. The germline CDR1 and CDR2 sequences are SGHRS and YFSETQ. Deletions cut 0 bases from V and 7 bases from J, with 8 bases between. Written as DNA, the CDR3 is TGCGCCAGCAGCTTGGCAGGGGTTAATGAGCAGTTCTTC. Translating it yields CASSLAGVNEQFF.

The chain is built from TRBV7-8 and TRBJ2-3; D is uncertain. The CDR3 extends over 13 amino acids. Deletions cut 4 bases from V and 3 bases from J, with 8 bases between. The germline CDR1 and CDR2 sequences are SGHVS and FQNEAQ. The CDR3 DNA follows: TGTGCCAGCAGCTATGCTATAACAGATACGCAGTATTTT. Translated: CASSYAITDTQYF.

By share, this clone counts as medium-sized (0.01 to 0.1%). V is TRBV19 and J is TRBJ2-7, with 7 bases matching TRBD1. Germline V gene sequence: CDR1 LNHDA, CDR2 SQIVND (reference sequence). Trimming took 3 bases from V and 2 from J; bases not matched to a gene: 1. This CDR3 comprises 13 residues. This CDR3 is CASSIQGAYEQYF. CDR3 DNA sequence: TGTGCCAGTAGTATCCAGGGGGCCTACGAGCAGTACTTC. The full variable domain, in which reference TRBV19 and TRBJ2-7 provide the parts outside the CDR3, is DGGITQSPKYLFRKEGQNVTLSCEQNLNHDAMYWYRQDPGQGLRLIYYSQIVNDFQKGDIAEGYSVSREKKESFPLTVTSAQKNPTAFYLCASSIQGAYEQYFGPGTRLTVT.

This chain links TRBV5-1 with TRBJ2-1; D is unclear. The CDR3 runs to 15 residues. Germline CDR1 SGHRS, CDR2 YFSETQ. Between the trimmed V and J ends, which lost 1 base and 4 bases, there was a span of 12 bases. CDR3 residues: CASSLLADVYNEQFF. CDR3 DNA: TGCGCCAGCAGCTTGCTGGCAGATGTTTACAATGAGCAGTTCTTC.

The chain recombines TRBV4-2 with TRBJ2-7; 9 bases match TRBD1. V lost 4 bases to trimming and J lost 2 bases; unmatched junction nucleotides: 6. Germline V gives CDR1 LGHNA, CDR2 YNFKEQ. The CDR3 totals 15 residues. The CDR3 region has the DNA TGTGCCAGCAGCCGCAGAACAGGGGGCGCCTACGAGCAGTACTTC. Its protein product is CASSRRTGGAYEQYF.

The V gene is TRBV2, the J gene TRBJ2-5; tentative D call: TRBD1 (5 bases). There are 14 residues in the CDR3. V was trimmed by 3 bases and J by 7 bases, leaving 15 bases between them. CDR1 is SNHLY, CDR2 FYNNEI, per germline. The CDR3 sequence: CASSDLRGEGTQYF. The DNA for the CDR3 is TGTGCCAGCAGTGATCTTAGGGGCGAAGGGACCCAGTACTTC.

This clone was recorded only once. This sequence joins TRBV6-1 and TRBJ2-3, with 8 bases fitting TRBD1. The CDR3 totals 17 residues. CDR1 and CDR2 (germline): MNHNS, SASEGT. J gave up 3 bases and V 4 bases, and 12 bases lay outside the gene matches. The CDR3 is CASSVNRGNRPTDTQYF. Written as DNA, the CDR3 is TGTGCCAGCAGTGTAAACAGGGGGAACAGGCCAACAGATACGCAGTATTTT.

The J gene is TRBJ1-2, the V gene TRBV30; 8 nucleotides match TRBD1. The V gene end was trimmed by 3 bases and the J gene end by 5 bases; junction bases not matched to a gene: 8. CDR3 length equals 14 residues. Germline loops: CDR1 GTSNPN, CDR2 SVGIG (reference sequence). CDR3 amino acids: CAWRPGTGDYGYTF. CDR3 nucleotides: TGTGCCTGGAGGCCCGGGACAGGTGATTATGGCTACACCTTC.

This clone turned up a few times. The genes are TRBV3-1 (or the pseudogene TRBV3-2) and TRBJ1-2, with D unclear. This CDR3 has 13 residues. Germline values: CDR1 LGHDT, CDR2 YNNKEL (reference sequence). Between the trimmed V and J ends, which lost 1 base and 2 bases, there was a span of 5 bases. The CDR3 loop is CASSQGVNYGYTF. For the CDR3, the DNA is TGTGCCAGCAGCCAAGGAGTAAACTATGGCTACACCTTC.

This clone was seen at least ten times. The chain links TRBV4-1 to TRBJ1-1, with D tentatively TRBD1 (6 bases). CDR1 is MGHRA and CDR2 is YSYEKL in the germline V gene. This CDR3 has 17 amino acids. V gave up 4 bases and J gave up 0 bases, with 18 bases separating them. The CDR3 here is CASSRGGLVLMNTEAFF. CDR3 sequence (DNA): TGCGCCAGCAGCCGAGGGGGACTAGTCCTTATGAACACTGAAGCTTTCTTT.

The chain combines TRBV7-3 with TRBJ2-2, with 8 positions matching TRBD1. The germline CDR1 and CDR2 sequences are SGHTA and FQGTGA. V dropped 4 bases and J dropped 3; count of bases not matched to a gene: 4. This CDR3 contains 15 residues. The DNA of the CDR3 is TGTGCCAGCAGCTCGACAGGGGCGGACACCGGGGAGCTGTTTTTT. The encoded protein is CASSSTGADTGELFF.

The chain couples TRBV19 to TRBJ2-1; the match to TRBD2 covers 10 bases. Germline assignment: CDR1 LNHDA and CDR2 SQIVND (reference sequence). There are 14 residues in the CDR3. V lost 6 bases and J lost 9; bases outside the gene matches: 8. The CDR3 loop reads CASRGPSGSSEQFF. CDR3 in DNA: TGTGCCAGTAGAGGACCTAGCGGGAGTAGTGAGCAGTTCTTC.

This sequence joins TRBV5-1 and TRBJ2-1; 9 nucleotides agree with TRBD2. Looked up from germline, CDR1 is SGHRS and CDR2 is YFSETQ. The length of the CDR3 is 14 residues. V dropped 7 bases and J dropped 0; count of bases not matched to a gene: 2. The CDR3 nucleotides read TGCGCCAGCTCTAGCGGGGTCTCCTACAATGAGCAGTTCTTC. Its protein product is CASSSGVSYNEQFF.

This clone appeared once. V is TRBV18 and J is TRBJ1-1; 10 bases fit TRBD1. The germline V gene encodes CDR1 KGHSH and CDR2 LQKENI. The junction had 2 bases not matched to a gene; V was cut back by 3 bases and J by 13 bases. The CDR3 covers 11 residues. The DNA of the CDR3 is TGTGCCAGCTCACCTGGGACAGGGGATTTCTTT. The encoded protein is CASSPGTGDFF.

The chain carries TRBV28 and TRBJ2-7; 9 bases agree with TRBD1. The J segment lost 3 bases and the V segment lost 5 bases, leaving 8 bases of the junction unmatched. The CDR3 is 15 residues long. Germline assignment: CDR1 MDHEN and CDR2 SYDVKM. The CDR3 sequence: CASSLGQGRSYEQYF. The CDR3 DNA follows: TGTGCCAGCAGTCTGGGACAGGGTAGGAGCTACGAGCAGTACTTC.

Only one count was recorded for this clone. The gene calls are TRBV5-1 and TRBJ2-7, with D tentatively TRBD1 (6 bases). The CDR3 has 13 amino acids. Trimming pared 2 bases from V and 4 bases from J, leaving 10 bases between. Germline V lookup: CDR1 SGHRS, CDR2 YFSETQ. CDR3 protein: CASSLTGLYEQYF. The CDR3 region has the DNA TGCGCCAGCAGCTTAACAGGGCTGTACGAGCAGTACTTC.